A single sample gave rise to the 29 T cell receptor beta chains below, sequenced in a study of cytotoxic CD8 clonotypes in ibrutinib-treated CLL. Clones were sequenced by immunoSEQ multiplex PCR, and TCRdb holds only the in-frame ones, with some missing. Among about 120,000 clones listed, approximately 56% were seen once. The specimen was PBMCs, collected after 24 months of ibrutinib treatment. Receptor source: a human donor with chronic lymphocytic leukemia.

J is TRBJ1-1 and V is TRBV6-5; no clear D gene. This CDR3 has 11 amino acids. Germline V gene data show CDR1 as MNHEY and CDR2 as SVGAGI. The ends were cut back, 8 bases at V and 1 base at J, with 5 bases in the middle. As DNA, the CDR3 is TGTGCCAGCCAAACGAACACTGAAGCTTTCTTT. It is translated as CASQTNTEAFF.

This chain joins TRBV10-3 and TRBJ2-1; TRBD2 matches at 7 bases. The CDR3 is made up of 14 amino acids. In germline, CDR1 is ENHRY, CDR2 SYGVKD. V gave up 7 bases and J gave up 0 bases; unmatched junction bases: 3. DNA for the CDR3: TGTGCCATCAACCAGCGGGGCTCCTACAATGAGCAGTTCTTC. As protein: CAINQRGSYNEQFF.

CDR3 amino acids: CASSSLGRDTHEQYF. The CDR3 DNA follows: TGTGCCAGCAGTTCACTCGGGCGGGACACCCACGAGCAGTACTTC. The chain carries TRBV28 and TRBJ2-7, with D perhaps given as TRBD1 or TRBD2 (6 bases each). There are 15 residues in the CDR3. The germline V and J ends were trimmed by 4 bases and 5 bases, with 18 bases remaining between them. The germline gives CDR1 MDHEN, CDR2 SYDVKM.

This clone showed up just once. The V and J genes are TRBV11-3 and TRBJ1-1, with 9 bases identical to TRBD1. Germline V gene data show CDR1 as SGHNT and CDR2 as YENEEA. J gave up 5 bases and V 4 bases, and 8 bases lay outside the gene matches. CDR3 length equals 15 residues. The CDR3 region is CASSYLQGAGTEAFF. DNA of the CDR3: TGTGCCAGCAGCTACCTACAGGGGGCGGGTACTGAAGCTTTCTTT. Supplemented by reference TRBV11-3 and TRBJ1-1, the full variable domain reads EAGVVQSPRYKIIEKKQPVAFWCNPISGHNTLYWYLQNLGQGPELLIRYENEEAVDDSQLPKDRFSAERLKGVDSTLKIQPAELGDSAVYLCASSYLQGAGTEAFFGQGTRLTVV.

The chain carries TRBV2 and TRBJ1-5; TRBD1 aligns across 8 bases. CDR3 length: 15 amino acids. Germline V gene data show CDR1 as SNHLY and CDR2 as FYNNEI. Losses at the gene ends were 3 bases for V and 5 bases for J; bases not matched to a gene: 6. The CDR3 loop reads CASSDLDRDDQPQHF. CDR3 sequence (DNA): TGTGCCAGCAGTGATTTGGACAGGGACGATCAGCCCCAGCATTTT. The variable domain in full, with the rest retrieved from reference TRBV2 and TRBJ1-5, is EPEVTQTPSHQVTQMGQEVILRCVPISNHLYFYWYRQILGQKVEFLVSFYNNEISEKSEIFDDQFSVERPDGSNFTLKIRSTKLEDSAMYFCASSDLDRDDQPQHFGDGTRLSIL.

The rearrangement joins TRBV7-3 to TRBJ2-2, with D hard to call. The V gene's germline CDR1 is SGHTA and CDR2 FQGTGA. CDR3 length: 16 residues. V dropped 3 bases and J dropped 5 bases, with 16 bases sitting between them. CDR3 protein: CASSFRPDGPTGELFF. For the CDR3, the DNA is TGTGCCAGCAGCTTCCGCCCCGACGGACCAACCGGGGAGCTGTTTTTT.

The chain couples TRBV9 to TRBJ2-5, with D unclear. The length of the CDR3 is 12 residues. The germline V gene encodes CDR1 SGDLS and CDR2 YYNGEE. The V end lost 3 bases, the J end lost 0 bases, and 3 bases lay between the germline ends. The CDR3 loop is CASSADQETQYF. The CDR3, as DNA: TGTGCCAGCAGCGCCGACCAAGAGACCCAGTACTTC.

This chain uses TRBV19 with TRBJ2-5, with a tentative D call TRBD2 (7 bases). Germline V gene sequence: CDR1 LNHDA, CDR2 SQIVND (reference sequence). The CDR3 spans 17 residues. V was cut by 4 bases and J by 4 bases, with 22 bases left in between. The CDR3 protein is CASSTSFGGGGGETQYF. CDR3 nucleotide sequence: TGTGCCAGTAGTACCTCTTTTGGAGGGGGGGGTGGAGAGACCCAGTACTTC.

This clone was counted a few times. The CDR3 coding sequence is TGTGCCAGCAGCTCCGGGTTTGGGACCGGGGAGCTGTTTTTT. It codes for CASSSGFGTGELFF. V and J are TRBV7-3 and TRBJ2-2; D is unresolved. This CDR3 comprises 14 residues. CDR1 is SGHTA and CDR2 is FQGTGA in the germline V gene. V lost 4 bases and J lost 5, with 11 bases in between.

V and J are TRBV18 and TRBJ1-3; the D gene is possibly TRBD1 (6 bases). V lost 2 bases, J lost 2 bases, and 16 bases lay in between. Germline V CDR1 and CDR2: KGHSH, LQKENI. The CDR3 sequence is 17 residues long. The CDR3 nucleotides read TGTGCCAGCTCACCAAGATCAACGGGGGACACTGGAAACACCATATATTTT. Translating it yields CASSPRSTGDTGNTIYF.

The CDR3 loop is CASRVLGGGFLGTYEQYF. CDR3 DNA sequence: TGTGCCAGCAGGGTCCTAGGAGGCGGTTTCCTTGGAACCTACGAGCAGTACTTC. This chain links TRBV7-9 with TRBJ2-7; a weak D match, TRBD2 (5 bases). V lost 6 bases, J lost 2 bases, and 26 bases lay in between. CDR3 length: 18 residues. Germline V gives CDR1 SEHNR, CDR2 FQNEAQ (reference sequence).

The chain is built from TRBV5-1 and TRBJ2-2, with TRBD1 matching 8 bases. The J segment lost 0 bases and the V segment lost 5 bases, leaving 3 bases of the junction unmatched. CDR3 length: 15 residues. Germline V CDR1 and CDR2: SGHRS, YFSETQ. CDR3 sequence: CASSPGGANTGELFF. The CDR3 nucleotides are TGCGCCAGCAGTCCAGGGGGCGCGAACACCGGGGAGCTGTTTTTT.

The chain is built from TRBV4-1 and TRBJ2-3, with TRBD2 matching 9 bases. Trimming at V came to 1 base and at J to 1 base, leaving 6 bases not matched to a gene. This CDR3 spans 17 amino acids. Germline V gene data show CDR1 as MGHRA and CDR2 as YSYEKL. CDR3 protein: CASSQGGAGGGTDTQYF. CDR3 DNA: TGCGCCAGCAGCCAAGGGGGAGCGGGGGGCGGCACAGATACGCAGTATTTT.

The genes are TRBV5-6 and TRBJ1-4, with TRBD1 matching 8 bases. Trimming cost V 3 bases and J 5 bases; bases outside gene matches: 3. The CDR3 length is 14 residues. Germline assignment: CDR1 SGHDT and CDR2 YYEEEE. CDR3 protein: CASSSQGENEKLFF. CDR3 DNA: TGTGCCAGCAGCTCACAGGGGGAAAATGAAAAACTGTTTTTT.

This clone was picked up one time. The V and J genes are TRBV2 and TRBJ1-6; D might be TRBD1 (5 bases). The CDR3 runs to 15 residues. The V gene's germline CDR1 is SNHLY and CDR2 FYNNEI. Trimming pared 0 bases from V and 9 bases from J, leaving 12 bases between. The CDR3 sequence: CASSEAAAGRSPLHF. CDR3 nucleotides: TGTGCCAGCAGTGAAGCGGCCGCAGGGCGTTCACCCCTCCACTTT.

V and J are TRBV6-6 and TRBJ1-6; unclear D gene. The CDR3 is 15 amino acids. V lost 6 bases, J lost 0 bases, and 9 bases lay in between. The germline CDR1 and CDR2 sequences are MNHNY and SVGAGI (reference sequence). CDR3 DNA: TGTGCCAGCAGCTTCCCGAGCTCCTATAATTCACCCCTCCACTTT. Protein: CASSFPSSYNSPLHF.

The CDR3 nucleotides are TGTGCCAGCCAGCAGGATTCACCCCTCCACTTT. Translation: CASQQDSPLHF. V gene TRBV2 combines with J gene TRBJ1-6; D not certain. Trimming pared 8 bases from V and 8 bases from J, leaving 7 bases between. CDR1 and CDR2 from the germline V gene are SNHLY and FYNNEI. The CDR3 has 11 residues. The variable domain in full, completed from reference TRBV2 and TRBJ1-6, reads EPEVTQTPSHQVTQMGQEVILRCVPISNHLYFYWYRQILGQKVEFLVSFYNNEISEKSEIFDDQFSVERPDGSNFTLKIRSTKLEDSAMYFCASQQDSPLHFGNGTRLTVT.

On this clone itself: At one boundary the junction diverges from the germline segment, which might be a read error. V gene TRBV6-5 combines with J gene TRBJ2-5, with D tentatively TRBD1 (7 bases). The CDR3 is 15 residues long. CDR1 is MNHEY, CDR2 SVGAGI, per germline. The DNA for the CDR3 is TGTGCAAGCAGGGGGGCAGGGGCGGGTCAAGAGACCCAGTACTTC. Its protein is CASRGAGAGQETQYF.

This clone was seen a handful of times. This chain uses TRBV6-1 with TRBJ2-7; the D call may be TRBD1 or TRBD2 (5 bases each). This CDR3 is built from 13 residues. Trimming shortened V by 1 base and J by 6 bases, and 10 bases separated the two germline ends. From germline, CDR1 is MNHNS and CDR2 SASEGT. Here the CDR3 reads CASSEGTRGEQYF. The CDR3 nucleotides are TGTGCCAGCAGTGAAGGGACGAGGGGCGAGCAGTACTTC.

The CDR3 DNA sequence: TGCGCCAGCAGCTTGGACCCAGCGACGGGGTCACCCCTCCACTTT. Protein product: CASSLDPATGSPLHF. This sequence joins TRBV5-1 and TRBJ1-6; D is unresolved. CDR3 size: 15 residues. The germline V gene encodes CDR1 SGHRS and CDR2 YFSETQ. The V end was cut by 0 bases, the J end by 10 bases, with 14 bases between.

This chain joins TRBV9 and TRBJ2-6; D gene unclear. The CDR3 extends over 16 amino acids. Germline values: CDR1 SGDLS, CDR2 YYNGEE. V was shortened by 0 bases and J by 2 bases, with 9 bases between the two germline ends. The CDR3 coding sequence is TGTGCCAGCAGCGTAGTTAGAGGTCCTGGGGCCAACGTCCTGACTTTC. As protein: CASSVVRGPGANVLTF. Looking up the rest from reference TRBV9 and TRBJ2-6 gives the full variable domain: DSGVTQTPKHLITATGQRVTLRCSPRSGDLSVYWYQQSLDQGLQFLIQYYNGEERAKGNILERFSAQQFPDLHSELNLSSLELGDSALYFCASSVVRGPGANVLTFGAGSRLTVL.

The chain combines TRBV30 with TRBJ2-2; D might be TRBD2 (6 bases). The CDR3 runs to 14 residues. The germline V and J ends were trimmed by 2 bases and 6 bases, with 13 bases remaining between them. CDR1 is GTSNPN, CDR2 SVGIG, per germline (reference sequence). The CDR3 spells CAWSYWGESGELFF. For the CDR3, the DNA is TGTGCCTGGAGTTATTGGGGGGAGTCCGGGGAGCTGTTTTTT.

For the CDR3, the DNA is TGCAGCGTTGCGGGGTTGGAGACCCAGTACTTC. Translation gives CSVAGLETQYF. The V call is TRBV29-1, the J call TRBJ2-5; the D gene is possibly TRBD2 (5 bases). Germline V gives CDR1 SQVTM, CDR2 ANQGSEA. This CDR3 is 11 amino acids long. Between the trimmed V and J ends, which lost 4 bases and 5 bases, there was a span of 8 bases. The whole variable domain, remainder taken from reference TRBV29-1 and TRBJ2-5, is SAVISQKPSRDICQRGTSLTIQCQVDSQVTMMFWYRQQPGQSLTLIATANQGSEATYESGFVIDKFPISRPNLTFSTLTVSNMSPEDSSIYLCSVAGLETQYFGPGTRLLVL.

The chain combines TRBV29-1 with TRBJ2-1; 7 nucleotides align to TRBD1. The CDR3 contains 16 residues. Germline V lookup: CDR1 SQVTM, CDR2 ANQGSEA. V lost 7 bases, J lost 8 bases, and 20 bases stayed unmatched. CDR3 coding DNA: TGCAGCGCCAAGGGGCTTCAGGGACAGAAGTGGGATGAGCAGTTCTTC. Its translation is CSAKGLQGQKWDEQFF.

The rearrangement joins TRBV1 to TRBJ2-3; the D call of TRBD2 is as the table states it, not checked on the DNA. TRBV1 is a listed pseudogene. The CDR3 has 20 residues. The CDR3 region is CTSSRASGGALTKSTDTQYF. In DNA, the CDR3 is TGCACCAGCAGCCGGGCTAGCGGGGGGGCCTTAACTAAAAGCACAGATACGCAGTATTTT.

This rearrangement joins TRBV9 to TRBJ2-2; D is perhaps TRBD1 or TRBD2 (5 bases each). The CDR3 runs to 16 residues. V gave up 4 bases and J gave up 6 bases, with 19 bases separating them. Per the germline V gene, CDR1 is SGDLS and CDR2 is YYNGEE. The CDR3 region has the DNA TGTGCCAGCAGCACTCCGGGACCCCGTGCATCCGGGGAGCTGTTTTTT. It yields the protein CASSTPGPRASGELFF.

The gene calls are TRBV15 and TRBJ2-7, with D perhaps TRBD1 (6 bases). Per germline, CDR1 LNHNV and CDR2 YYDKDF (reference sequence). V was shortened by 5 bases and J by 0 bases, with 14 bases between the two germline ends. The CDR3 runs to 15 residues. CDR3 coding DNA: TGTGCCACCAGCGCCATAGACAGGCCCTCCTACGAGCAGTACTTC. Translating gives CATSAIDRPSYEQYF. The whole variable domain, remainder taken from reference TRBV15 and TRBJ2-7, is DAMVIQNPRYQVTQFGKPVTLSCSQTLNHNVMYWYQQKSSQAPKLLFHYYDKDFNNEADTPDNFQSRRPNTSFCFLDIRSPGLGDTAMYLCATSAIDRPSYEQYFGPGTRLTVT.

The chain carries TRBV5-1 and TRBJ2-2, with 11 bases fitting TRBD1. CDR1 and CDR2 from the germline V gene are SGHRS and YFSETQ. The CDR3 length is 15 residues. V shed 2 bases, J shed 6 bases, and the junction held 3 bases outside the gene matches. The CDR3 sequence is CASSLGTGGSGELFF. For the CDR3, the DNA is TGCGCCAGCAGCTTAGGGACAGGGGGTTCCGGGGAGCTGTTTTTT. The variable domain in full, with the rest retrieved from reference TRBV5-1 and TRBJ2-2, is KAGVTQTPRYLIKTRGQQVTLSCSPISGHRSVSWYQQTPGQGLQFLFEYFSETQRNKGNFPGRFSGRQFSNSRSEMNVSTLELGDSALYLCASSLGTGGSGELFFGEGSRLTVL.

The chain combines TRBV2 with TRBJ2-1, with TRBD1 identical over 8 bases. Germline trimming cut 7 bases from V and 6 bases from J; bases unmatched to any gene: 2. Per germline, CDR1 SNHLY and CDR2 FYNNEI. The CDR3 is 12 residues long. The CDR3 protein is CASTTGVNEQFF. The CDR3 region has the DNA TGTGCCAGCACGACAGGGGTCAATGAGCAGTTCTTC.